Below, one T cell receptor beta chain is given with its context. Its specific antigen is unknown. No clone much larger than this one lies a single base away; base qualities are absent. This specimen belongs to a study of blood T cell repertoires in COVID-19 (TCRdb year 2020). About the study as a whole: Samples covering the acute and convalescent phases of COVID-19 were provided by collaborators in the United States, Italy and Spain. The prospective study material was composed of cDNA or gDNA derived from T cells, B-cell-depleted T cells, or PBMCs. The dataset comprised deeply sampled blood TCRbeta repertoires from subjects exposed to, actively infected with, or recovered from COVID-19. The repertoires were made available in a free public database intended to serve as a resource for research on the immune response to SARS-CoV-2. Samples were obtained from the ongoing ImmuneRACE study (first 160 participants) and from 1,254 subjects provided by 6 global collaborators. Nearly every sample came with metadata listing a de-identified subject ID, COVID-19 status, age in years and sex. HLA class I and class II types, where available, came from metadata supplied by the sample provider rather than from assay-based typing. Study-level results and caveats: The quantity of clinical and demographic metadata differed by source and by participant and was supplied without curation.

TCRbeta CDR3 regions were amplified from genomic DNA by means of the immunoSEQ Assay, a bias-controlled multiplex PCR. Regarding the original processing steps: The number of nucleated cells in each sample was estimated by amplification of reference gene primers within the assay. Sequence reads were collapsed and filtered to measure the absolute abundance of every unique TCRbeta CDR3 rearrangement. For each sample, productive Simpson clonality was calculated as the square root of Simpson's diversity index over productive rearrangements. Drawn from immuneACCESS, this table holds only the in-frame rearrangements with V and J called that TCRdb kept. Clones are partly lost; checked studies trace under half to an unresolved V gene and leave the rest unexplained. V, J and clone size are taken as reported in that table, and D and trimming were inferred from the DNA itself. The sample records around 70,000 clones, about 88% of which are singletons. Together, the top ten hold roughly 1.5% of the sample.

Collaborating institutions collected whole blood in K2EDTA tubes following their own protocols. For TCRbeta analysis, collaborators shipped samples in one of three forms: frozen whole blood, isolated PBMCs, or DNA extracted from either of those sample types. The germline V gene supplies CDR1 SQVTM and CDR2 ANQGSEA. The CDR3 has 13 amino acids, counting the end cysteine and phenylalanine. This entry keeps only the CDR3 DNA: 39 bases, framed from base 1. The trim is 4 bases for V and 7 bases for J, with a gap of 11 bases between the germline ends. The sequenced sample was peripheral blood. Here the chain combines TRBV29-1 and TRBJ1-6; the D gene is not confidently resolved. This TCR was recovered from a man over 45 with acute or convalescent COVID-19. The CDR3 reads as follows: CSVARERNSPLHF. The nucleotides read TGCAGCGTTGCTCGGGAGAGAAATTCACCCCTCCACTTT.